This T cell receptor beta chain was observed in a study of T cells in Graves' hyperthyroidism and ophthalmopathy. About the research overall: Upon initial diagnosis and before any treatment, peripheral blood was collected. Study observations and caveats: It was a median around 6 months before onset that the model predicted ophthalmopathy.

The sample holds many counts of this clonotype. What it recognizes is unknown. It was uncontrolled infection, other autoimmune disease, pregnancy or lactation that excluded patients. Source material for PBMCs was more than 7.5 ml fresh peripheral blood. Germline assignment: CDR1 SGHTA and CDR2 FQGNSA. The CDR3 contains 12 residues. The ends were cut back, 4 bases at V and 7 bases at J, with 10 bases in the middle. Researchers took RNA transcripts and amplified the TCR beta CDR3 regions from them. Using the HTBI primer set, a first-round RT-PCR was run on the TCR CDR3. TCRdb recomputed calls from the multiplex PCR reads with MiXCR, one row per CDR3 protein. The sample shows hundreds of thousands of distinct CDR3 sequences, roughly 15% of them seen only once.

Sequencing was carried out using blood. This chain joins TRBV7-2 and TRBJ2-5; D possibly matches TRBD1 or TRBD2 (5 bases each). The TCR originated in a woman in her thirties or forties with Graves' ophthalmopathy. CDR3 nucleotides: TGTGCCAGCAGCTCGGAGAGGGGGACCCAGTACTTC. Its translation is CASSSERGTQYF. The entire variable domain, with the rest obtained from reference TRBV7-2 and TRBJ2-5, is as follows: GAGVSQSPSNKVTEKGKDVELRCDPISGHTALYWYRQSLGQGLEFLIYFQGNSAPDKSGLPSDRFSAERTGGSVSTLTIQRTQQEDSAVYLCASSSERGTQYFGPGTRLLVL.